This TCR beta chain emerged from a study of cytomegalovirus exposure and HLA in healthy donors. Sequencing used immunoSEQ multiplex PCR; TCRdb keeps in-frame clones, though not all of them. The sample includes 100,000 to 150,000 clones, approximately 89% of them seen just once. Separation from the approximately 710-subject first cohort characterized the roughly 130-subject validation cohort, to which the donors belonged. Study outcomes and limitations: Published work reported that the classifier diagnosed cytomegalovirus status with high specificity and sensitivity.

Germline V gene sequence: CDR1 SGHAT, CDR2 FQNNGV. CDR3 length: 15 residues. Deletions cut 2 bases from V and 2 bases from J, with 13 bases between. Concerning this clone itself: The antigen is undetermined.

Sequencing was carried out using PBMCs. The V call is TRBV11-2, the J call TRBJ2-7, with TRBD1 as a possible D gene (6 bases). The TCR originated in a woman in her late teens or twenties in good health and CMV-seronegative. Here the CDR3 reads CASSLSRDTPYEQYF. In DNA, the CDR3 is TGTGCCAGCAGCTTAAGCCGGGACACTCCCTACGAGCAGTACTTC. Full variable domain (rest looked up from reference TRBV11-2 and TRBJ2-7): EAGVAQSPRYKIIEKRQSVAFWCNPISGHATLYWYQQILGQGPKLLIQFQNNGVVDDSQLPKDRFSAERLKGVDSTLKIQPAKLEDSAVYLCASSLSRDTPYEQYFGPGTRLTVT.